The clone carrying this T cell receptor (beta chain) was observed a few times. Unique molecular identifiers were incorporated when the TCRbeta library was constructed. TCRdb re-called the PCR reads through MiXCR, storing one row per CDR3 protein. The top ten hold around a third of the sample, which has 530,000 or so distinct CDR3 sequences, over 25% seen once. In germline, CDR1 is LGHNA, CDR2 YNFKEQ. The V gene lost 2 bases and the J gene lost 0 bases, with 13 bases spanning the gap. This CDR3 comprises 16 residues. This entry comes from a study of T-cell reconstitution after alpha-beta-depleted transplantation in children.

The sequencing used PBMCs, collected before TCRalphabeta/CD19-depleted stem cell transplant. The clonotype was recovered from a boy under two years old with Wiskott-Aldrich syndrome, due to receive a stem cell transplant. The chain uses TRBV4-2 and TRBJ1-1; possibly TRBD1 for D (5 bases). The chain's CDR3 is CASSQMQGVMNTEAFF. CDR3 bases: TGTGCCAGCAGCCAAATGCAGGGCGTCATGAACACTGAAGCTTTCTTT.